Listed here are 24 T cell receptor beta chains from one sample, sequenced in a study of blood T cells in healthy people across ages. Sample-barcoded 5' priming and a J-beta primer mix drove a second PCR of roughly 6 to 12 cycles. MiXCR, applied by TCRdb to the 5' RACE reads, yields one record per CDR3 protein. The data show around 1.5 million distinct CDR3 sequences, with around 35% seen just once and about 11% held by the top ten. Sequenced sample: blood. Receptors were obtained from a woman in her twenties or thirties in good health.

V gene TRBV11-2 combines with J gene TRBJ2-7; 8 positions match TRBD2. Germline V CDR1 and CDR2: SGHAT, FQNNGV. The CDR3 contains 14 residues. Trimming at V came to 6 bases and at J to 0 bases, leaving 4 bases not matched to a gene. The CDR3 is CASRVSGDSYEQYF. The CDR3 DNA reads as TGTGCCAGCAGGGTTAGCGGGGACTCCTACGAGCAGTACTTC. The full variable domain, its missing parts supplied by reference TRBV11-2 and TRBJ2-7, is EAGVAQSPRYKIIEKRQSVAFWCNPISGHATLYWYQQILGQGPKLLIQFQNNGVVDDSQLPKDRFSAERLKGVDSTLKIQPAKLEDSAVYLCASRVSGDSYEQYFGPGTRLTVT.

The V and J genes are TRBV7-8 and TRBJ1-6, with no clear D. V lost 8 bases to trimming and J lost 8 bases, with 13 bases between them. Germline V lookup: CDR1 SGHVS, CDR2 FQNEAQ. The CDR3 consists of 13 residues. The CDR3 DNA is TGTGCCAGCGGCCCCCTCTTGGATTCACCCCTCCACTTT. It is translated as CASGPLLDSPLHF. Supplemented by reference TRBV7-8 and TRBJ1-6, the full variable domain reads GAGVSQSPRYKVAKRGQDVALRCDPISGHVSLFWYQQALGQGPEFLTYFQNEAQLDKSGLPSDRFFAERPEGSVSTLKIQRTQQEDSAVYLCASGPLLDSPLHFGNGTRLTVT.

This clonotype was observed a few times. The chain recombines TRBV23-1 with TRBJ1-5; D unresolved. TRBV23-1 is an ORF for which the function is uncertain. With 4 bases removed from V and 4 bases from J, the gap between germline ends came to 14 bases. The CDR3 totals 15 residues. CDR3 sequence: CASSPLSGVNQPQHF. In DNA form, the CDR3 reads TGCGCCAGCAGTCCCCTCTCCGGGGTTAATCAGCCCCAGCATTTT.

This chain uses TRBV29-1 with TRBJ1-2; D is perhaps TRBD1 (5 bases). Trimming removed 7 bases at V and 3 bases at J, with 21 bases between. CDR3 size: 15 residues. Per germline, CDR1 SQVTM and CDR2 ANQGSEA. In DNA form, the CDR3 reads TGCAGCGCGTCGGGCACGGGGCTGAGAGACTATGGCTACACCTTC. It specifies CSASGTGLRDYGYTF.

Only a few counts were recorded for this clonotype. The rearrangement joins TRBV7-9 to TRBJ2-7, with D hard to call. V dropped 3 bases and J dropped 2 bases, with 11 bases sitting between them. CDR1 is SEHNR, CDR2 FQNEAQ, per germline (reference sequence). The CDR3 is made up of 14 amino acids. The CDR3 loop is CASSFFMIPYEQYF. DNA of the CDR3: TGTGCCAGCAGCTTTTTCATGATTCCCTACGAGCAGTACTTC. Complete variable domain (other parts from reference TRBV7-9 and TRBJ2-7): DTGVSQNPRHKITKRGQNVTFRCDPISEHNRLYWYRQTLGQGPEFLTYFQNEAQLEKSRLLSDRFSAERPKGSFSTLEIQRTEQGDSAMYLCASSFFMIPYEQYFGPGTRLTVT.

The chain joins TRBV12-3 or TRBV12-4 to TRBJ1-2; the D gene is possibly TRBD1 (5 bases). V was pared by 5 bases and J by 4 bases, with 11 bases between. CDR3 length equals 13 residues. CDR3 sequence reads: CASSPGPCYGYTF. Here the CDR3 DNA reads TGTGCCAGCAGTCCGGGACCCTGCTATGGCTACACCTTC.

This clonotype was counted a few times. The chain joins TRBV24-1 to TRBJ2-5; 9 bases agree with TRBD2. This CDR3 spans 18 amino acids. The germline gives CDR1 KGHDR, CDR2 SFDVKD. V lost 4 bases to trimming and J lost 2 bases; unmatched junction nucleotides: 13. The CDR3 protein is CATSDPLSGRVGQETQYF. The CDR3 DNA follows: TGTGCCACCAGTGACCCCCTTAGCGGGAGAGTGGGACAAGAGACCCAGTACTTC.

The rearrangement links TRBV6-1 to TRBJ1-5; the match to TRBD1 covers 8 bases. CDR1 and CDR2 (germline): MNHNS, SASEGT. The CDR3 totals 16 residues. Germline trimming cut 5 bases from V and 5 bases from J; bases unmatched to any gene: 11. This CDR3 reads CASSIIMTGAHQPQHF. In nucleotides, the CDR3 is TGTGCCAGCAGTATAATAATGACAGGGGCTCATCAGCCCCAGCATTTT.

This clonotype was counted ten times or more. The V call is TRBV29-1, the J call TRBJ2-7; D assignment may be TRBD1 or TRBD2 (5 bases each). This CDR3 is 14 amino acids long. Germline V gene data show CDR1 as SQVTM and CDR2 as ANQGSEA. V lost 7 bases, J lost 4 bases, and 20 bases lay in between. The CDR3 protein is CSALGWGKEYEQYF. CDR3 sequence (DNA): TGCAGCGCTCTTGGTTGGGGGAAGGAATACGAGCAGTACTTC.

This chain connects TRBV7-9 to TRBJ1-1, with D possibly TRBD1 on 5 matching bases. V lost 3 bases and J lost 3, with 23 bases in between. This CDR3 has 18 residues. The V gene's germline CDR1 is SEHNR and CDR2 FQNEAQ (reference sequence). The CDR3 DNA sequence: TGTGCCAGCAGCTTTGTTGTAGGAGGGGAGGGAAGACACACTGAAGCTTTCTTT. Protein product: CASSFVVGGEGRHTEAFF.

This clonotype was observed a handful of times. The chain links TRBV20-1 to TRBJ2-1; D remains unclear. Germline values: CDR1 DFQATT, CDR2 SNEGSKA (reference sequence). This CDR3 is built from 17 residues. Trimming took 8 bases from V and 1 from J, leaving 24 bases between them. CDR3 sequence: CSPARFQGGKSYNEQFF. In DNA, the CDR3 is TGCAGTCCTGCTAGGTTTCAAGGCGGAAAATCCTACAATGAGCAGTTCTTC.

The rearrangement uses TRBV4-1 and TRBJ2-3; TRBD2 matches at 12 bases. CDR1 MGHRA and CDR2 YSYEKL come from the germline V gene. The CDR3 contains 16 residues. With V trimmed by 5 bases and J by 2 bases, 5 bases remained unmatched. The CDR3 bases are TGCGCCAGCAGCTCAACTAGCGGGGGGTTCACAGATACGCAGTATTTT. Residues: CASSSTSGGFTDTQYF.

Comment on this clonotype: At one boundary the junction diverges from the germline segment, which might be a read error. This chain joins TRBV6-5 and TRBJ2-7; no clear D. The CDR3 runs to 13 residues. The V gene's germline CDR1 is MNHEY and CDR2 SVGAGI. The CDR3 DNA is TGTGCCGGCAGTTACTCGGCTACCTCCGAGCAGTACTTC. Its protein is CAGSYSATSEQYF.

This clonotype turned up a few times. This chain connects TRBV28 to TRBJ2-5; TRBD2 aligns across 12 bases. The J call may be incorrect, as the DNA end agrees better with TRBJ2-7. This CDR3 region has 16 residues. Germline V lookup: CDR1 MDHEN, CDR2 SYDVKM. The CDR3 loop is CASTASGRALTHEQYF. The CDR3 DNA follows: TGTGCCAGCACGGCTAGCGGGAGGGCTCTAACTCACGAGCAGTACTTC.

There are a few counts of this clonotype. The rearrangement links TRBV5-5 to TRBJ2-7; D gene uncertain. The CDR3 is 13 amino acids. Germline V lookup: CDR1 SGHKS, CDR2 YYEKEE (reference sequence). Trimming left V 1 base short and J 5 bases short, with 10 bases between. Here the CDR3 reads CASSLSPTDEQYF. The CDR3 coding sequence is TGTGCCAGCAGCTTGTCACCCACCGACGAGCAGTACTTC.

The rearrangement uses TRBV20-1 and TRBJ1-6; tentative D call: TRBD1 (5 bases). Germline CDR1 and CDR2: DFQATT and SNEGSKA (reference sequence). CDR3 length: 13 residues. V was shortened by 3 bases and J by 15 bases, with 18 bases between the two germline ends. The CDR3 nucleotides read TGCAGTGCTAGTGGAGGGACGGAGATCTTCCTCCACTTT. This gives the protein CSASGGTEIFLHF.

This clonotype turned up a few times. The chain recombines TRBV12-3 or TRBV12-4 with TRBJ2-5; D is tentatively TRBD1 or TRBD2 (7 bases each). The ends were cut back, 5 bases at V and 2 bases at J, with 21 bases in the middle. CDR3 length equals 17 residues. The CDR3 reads CASSTRDSGATQETQYF. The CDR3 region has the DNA TGTGCCAGCAGTACCCGGGACAGCGGGGCGACACAAGAGACCCAGTACTTC.

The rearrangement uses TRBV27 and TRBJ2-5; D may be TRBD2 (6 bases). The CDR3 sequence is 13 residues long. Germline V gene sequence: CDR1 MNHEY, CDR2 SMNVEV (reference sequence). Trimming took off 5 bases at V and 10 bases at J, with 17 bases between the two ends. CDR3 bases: TGTGCCAGCAGTGGAGGGGCAGGGTTGGACCAGTACTTC. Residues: CASSGGAGLDQYF.

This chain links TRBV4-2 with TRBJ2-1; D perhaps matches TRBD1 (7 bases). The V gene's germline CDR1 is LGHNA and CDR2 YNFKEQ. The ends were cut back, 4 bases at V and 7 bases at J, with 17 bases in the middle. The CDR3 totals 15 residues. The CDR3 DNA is TGTGCCAGCAGCCCGCAGTACAGGGGAGGTAATGAGCAGTTCTTC. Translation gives CASSPQYRGGNEQFF.

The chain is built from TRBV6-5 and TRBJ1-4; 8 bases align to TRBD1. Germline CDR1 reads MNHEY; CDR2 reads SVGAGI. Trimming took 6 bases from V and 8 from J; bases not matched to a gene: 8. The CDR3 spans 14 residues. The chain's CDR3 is CASSLRGPWEKLFF. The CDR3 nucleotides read TGTGCCAGCAGCCTCAGGGGGCCTTGGGAAAAACTGTTTTTT.

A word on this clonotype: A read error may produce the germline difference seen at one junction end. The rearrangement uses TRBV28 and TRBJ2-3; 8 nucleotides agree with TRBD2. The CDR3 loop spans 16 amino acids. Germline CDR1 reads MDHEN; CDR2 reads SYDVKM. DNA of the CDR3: TGTGCCAGCGGTTTTTCCAGCGGGGGCTCCACAGATACGCAGTATTTT. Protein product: CASGFSSGGSTDTQYF.

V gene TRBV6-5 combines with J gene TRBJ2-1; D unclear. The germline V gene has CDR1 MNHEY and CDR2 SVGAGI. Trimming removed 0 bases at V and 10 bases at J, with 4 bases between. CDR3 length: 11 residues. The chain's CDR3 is CASSYSTEQFF. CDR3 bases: TGTGCCAGCAGTTACTCCACGGAGCAGTTCTTC.

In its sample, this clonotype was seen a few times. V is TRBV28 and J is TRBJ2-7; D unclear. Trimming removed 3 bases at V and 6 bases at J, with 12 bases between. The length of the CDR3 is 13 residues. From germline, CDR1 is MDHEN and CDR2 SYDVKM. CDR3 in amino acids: CASSFSDQSEQYF. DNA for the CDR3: TGTGCCAGCAGTTTTTCGGACCAGAGCGAGCAGTACTTC.

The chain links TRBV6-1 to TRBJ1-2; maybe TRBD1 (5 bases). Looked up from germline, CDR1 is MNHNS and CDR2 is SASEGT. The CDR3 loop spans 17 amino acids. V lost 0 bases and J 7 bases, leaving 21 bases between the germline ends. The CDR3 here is CASSEAGLGGSPVGYTF. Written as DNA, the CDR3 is TGTGCCAGCAGTGAAGCTGGGCTGGGGGGGTCGCCTGTTGGCTACACCTTC.